This T cell receptor (beta chain) came from a study of blood T cell repertoires in COVID-19. Study-level background: PBMCs, B-cell-depleted T cells, or T cells provided the cDNA or gDNA that made up the material.

Germline values: CDR1 DFQATT, CDR2 SNEGSKA (reference sequence). The ends were cut back, 3 bases at V and 2 bases at J, with 10 bases in the middle. CDR3 length: 13 residues. TCRdb's table, derived via immunoSEQ multiplex PCR, lists solely in-frame clones and lacks some. Counted here are fewer than 250,000 clones, 65% to 90% occurring once; the ten biggest clones make up 11%. The chain is built from TRBV20-1 and TRBJ2-5; D not certain. The receptor's source is a man over 45 with COVID-19, enrolled during active disease. Sample: peripheral blood. DNA for the CDR3: TGCAGTGCTAGTTGGTCAGGTCAAGAGACCCAGTACTTC. It codes for CSASWSGQETQYF.